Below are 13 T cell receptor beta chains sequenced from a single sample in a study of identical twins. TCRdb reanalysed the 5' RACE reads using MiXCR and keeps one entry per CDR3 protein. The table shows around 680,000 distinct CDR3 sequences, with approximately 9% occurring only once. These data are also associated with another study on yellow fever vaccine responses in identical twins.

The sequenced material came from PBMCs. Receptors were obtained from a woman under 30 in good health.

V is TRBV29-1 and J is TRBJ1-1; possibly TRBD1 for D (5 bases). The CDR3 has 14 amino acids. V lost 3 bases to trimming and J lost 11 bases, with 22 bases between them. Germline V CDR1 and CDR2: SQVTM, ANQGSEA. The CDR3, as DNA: TGCAGCGTTGAGAAGGTTCAGGGTGGGTCAGGGGCTTTCTTT. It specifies CSVEKVQGGSGAFF.

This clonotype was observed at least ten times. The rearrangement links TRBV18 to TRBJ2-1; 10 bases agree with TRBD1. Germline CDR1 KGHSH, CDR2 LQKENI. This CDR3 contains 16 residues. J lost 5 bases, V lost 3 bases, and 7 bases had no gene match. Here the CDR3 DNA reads TGTGCCAGCTCACCCTACGGACAGGGGGTCAACAATGAGCAGTTCTTC. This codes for CASSPYGQGVNNEQFF.

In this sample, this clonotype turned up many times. The CDR3 reads CSVEDMSSYNEQFF. The CDR3 DNA reads TGCAGCGTTGAAGACATGAGCTCCTACAATGAGCAGTTCTTC. V is TRBV29-1 and J is TRBJ2-1, with D hard to call. The CDR3 spans 14 residues. V lost 0 bases and J 0 bases, leaving 6 bases between the germline ends. Looked up from germline, CDR1 is SQVTM and CDR2 is ANQGSEA.

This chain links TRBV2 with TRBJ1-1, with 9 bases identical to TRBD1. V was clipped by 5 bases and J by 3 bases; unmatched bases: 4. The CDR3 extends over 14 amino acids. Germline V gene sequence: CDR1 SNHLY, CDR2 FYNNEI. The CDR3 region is CASSTGGAYTEAFF. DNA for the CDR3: TGTGCCAGCAGTACAGGGGGCGCATACACTGAAGCTTTCTTT.

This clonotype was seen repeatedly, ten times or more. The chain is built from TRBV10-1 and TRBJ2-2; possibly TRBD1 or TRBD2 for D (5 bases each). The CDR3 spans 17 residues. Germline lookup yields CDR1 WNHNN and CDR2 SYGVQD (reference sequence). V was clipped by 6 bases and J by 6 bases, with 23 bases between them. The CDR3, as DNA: TGCGCCAGCAGCCGGACTCCTAAGGGACCCTGGGCCGGGGAGCTGTTTTTT. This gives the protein CASSRTPKGPWAGELFF.

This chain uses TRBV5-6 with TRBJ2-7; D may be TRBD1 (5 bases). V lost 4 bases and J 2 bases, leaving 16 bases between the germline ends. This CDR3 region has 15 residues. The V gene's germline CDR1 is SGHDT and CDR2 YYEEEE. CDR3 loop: CASSTDSSFPYEQYF. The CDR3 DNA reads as TGTGCCAGCAGCACAGACAGTTCGTTCCCCTACGAGCAGTACTTC.

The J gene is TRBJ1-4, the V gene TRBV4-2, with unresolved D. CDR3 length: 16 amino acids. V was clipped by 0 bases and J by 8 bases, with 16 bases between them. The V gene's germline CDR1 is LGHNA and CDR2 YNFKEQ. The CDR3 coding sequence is TGTGCCAGCAGCCAAGATGGTATGGTGGCAGTAGAAAAACTGTTTTTT. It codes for CASSQDGMVAVEKLFF.

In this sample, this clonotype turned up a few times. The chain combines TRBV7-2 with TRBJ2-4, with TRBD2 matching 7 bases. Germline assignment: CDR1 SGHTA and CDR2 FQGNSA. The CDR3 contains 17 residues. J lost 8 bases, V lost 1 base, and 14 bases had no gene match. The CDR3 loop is CASSLVSRLADRDIQYF. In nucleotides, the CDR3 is TGTGCCAGCAGCTTAGTGTCCCGGCTAGCGGATAGGGACATTCAGTACTTC.

Here the CDR3 DNA reads TGCGCCAGCAGCCCCAAGAGAAGCACAGATACGCAGTATTTT. It yields the protein CASSPKRSTDTQYF. V is TRBV5-1 and J is TRBJ2-3; D call uncertain. There are 14 residues in the CDR3. Germline-derived CDR1 and CDR2 are SGHRS and YFSETQ. V lost 4 bases and J lost 0, with 9 bases in between.

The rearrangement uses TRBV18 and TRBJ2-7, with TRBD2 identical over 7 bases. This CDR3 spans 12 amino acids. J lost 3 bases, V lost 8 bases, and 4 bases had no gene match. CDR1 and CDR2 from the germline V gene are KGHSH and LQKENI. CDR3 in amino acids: CASGEGGYEQYF. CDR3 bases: TGTGCCAGCGGGGAGGGCGGCTACGAGCAGTACTTC.

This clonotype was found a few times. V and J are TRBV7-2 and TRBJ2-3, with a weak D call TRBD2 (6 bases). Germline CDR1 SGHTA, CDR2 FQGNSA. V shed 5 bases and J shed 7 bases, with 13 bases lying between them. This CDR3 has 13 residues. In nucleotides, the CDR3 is TGTGCCAGCAGCACGGGACTTCACAATACGCAGTATTTT. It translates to CASSTGLHNTQYF.

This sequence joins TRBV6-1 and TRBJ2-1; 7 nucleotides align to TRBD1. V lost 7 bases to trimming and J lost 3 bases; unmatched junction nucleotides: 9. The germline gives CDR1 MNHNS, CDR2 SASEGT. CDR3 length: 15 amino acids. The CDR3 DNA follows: TGTGCCAGCACCGCGACAGGGCTCGGCTACAATGAGCAGTTCTTC. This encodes CASTATGLGYNEQFF.

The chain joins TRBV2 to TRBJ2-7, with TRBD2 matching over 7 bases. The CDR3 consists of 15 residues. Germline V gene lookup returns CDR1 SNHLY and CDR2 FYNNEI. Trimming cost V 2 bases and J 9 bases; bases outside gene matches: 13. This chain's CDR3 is CASSERDYTITGQYF. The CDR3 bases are TGTGCCAGCAGTGAAAGGGACTATACTATTACGGGGCAGTACTTC.